The clone carrying this T cell receptor (beta chain) was observed at least ten times. Its antigen is currently unknown. TCRdb passed the reads through MiXCR, listing each CDR3 protein once. The sample shows 400,000 or so distinct CDR3 sequences, around a sixth of them seen only once. These data are taken from a study of T cell repertoires in cytomegalovirus infection. Study details: Public TCR beta signatures provided an indication of both CMV infection and a matching HLA type. Whole-study findings and limits: People with CMV and the relevant HLA were identified by cumulative public TCR beta family frequency. HLA-C-restricted, CMV-specific TCR beta clonotypes were dominant ex vivo.

Germline CDR1 and CDR2: SGHVS and FQNEAQ. V dropped 7 bases and J dropped 0 bases, with 17 bases sitting between them. The CDR3 length is 16 residues. Sequences were obtained from PBMCs. The clonotype was recovered from a human donor in good health (CMV status not recorded). Some clones in this sample may be carry-over from other donors' samples. The chain joins TRBV7-8 to TRBJ2-3; a weak D match, TRBD2 (7 bases). CDR3 bases: TGTGCCAGCACCCTATGGGGGGGCAAAAGCACAGATACGCAGTATTTT. Protein product: CASTLWGGKSTDTQYF. The complete variable domain, with remaining parts taken from reference TRBV7-8 and TRBJ2-3, reads GAGVSQSPRYKVAKRGQDVALRCDPISGHVSLFWYQQALGQGPEFLTYFQNEAQLDKSGLPSDRFFAERPEGSVSTLKIQRTQQEDSAVYLCASTLWGGKSTDTQYFGPGTRLTVL.